This TCR beta chain was recorded in a study of OX40 agonist ivuxolimab in advanced cancers. The assay was immunoSEQ multiplex PCR, and TCRdb's table has in-frame clones only and misses some. The repertoire holds roughly 67,000 clones, with about 88% as singletons. CDR1 is ENHRY and CDR2 is SYGVKD in the germline V gene. The V and J ends lost 6 bases and 3 bases respectively, with 9 bases between them. The CDR3 totals 12 residues. The V gene is TRBV10-3, the J gene TRBJ2-7, with D perhaps assigned TRBD1 or TRBD2 (5 bases each). This material consisted of CD4+ or CD8+ T cells sorted from blood, taken in a trial of the OX40 agonist ivuxolimab. This receptor was identified in an adult with an advanced solid tumor such as melanoma, head and neck, liver or kidney cancer. CDR3 region: CAISPGGYEQYF. Here the CDR3 DNA reads TGTGCCATCAGCCCTGGGGGCTACGAGCAGTACTTC.